This is a list of T cell receptor beta chains from one sample in a study of cytomegalovirus exposure and HLA in healthy donors. Here immunoSEQ multiplex PCR was the method, and the copy in TCRdb shows in-frame clones only, minus some. This sample's table reports 150,000 or so clones. Material: PBMCs. All receptors come from a woman in her late teens or twenties in good health and CMV-seronegative. Each CDR3 is given with its conserved first and last residue. Each record gives: D gene, V gene, J gene, CDR3 protein, CDR3 DNA. A D gene is named only where the DNA matches it firmly.

.	TRBV11-3	TRBJ1-2	CASSPGGRDNYGYTF	TGTGCCAGCAGCCCGGGTGGCAGGGATAACTATGGCTACACCTTC
TRBD1	TRBV15	TRBJ1-1	CATSTRGFPEAFF	TGTGCCACCAGCACCAGGGGGTTCCCTGAAGCTTTCTTT
TRBD2	TRBV9	TRBJ2-1	CASSVDWTSGEQFF	TGTGCCAGCAGCGTAGATTGGACTAGCGGTGAGCAGTTCTTC
.	TRBV30	TRBJ2-5	CAWSGGDQETQYF	TGTGCCTGGAGTGGGGGGGACCAAGAGACCCAGTACTTC
.	TRBV4-1	TRBJ2-1	CASSLGGNEQFF	TGCGCCAGCAGCCTAGGGGGCAATGAGCAGTTCTTC
TRBD2	TRBV9	TRBJ2-2	CASSVVGIPAGRGTGELFF	TGTGCCAGCAGCGTAGTCGGGATTCCGGCAGGGAGGGGCACCGGGGAGCTGTTTTTT
.	TRBV5-1	TRBJ2-3	CASSLSAQRDTQYF	TGCGCCAGCAGCTTGTCGGCGCAGAGGGATACGCAGTATTTT
TRBD2	TRBV10-3	TRBJ2-3	CAIRGLVTDTQYF	TGTGCCATCAGGGGACTAGTCACAGATACGCAGTATTTT
.	TRBV29-1	TRBJ1-1	CSVLRSMNTEAFF	TGCAGCGTTTTGCGGTCAATGAACACTGAAGCTTTCTTT
.	TRBV4-1	TRBJ2-6	CASSHYREGSAGANVLTF	TGCGCCAGCAGCCACTACAGGGAGGGCAGCGCTGGGGCCAACGTCCTGACTTTC
TRBD1	TRBV29-1	TRBJ1-1	CSVKQGYDTEAFF	TGCAGCGTGAAACAGGGGTACGACACTGAAGCTTTCTTT
.	TRBV5-1	TRBJ1-2	CASSFLQGGYGYTF	TGCGCCAGCAGCTTTTTACAGGGCGGCTATGGCTACACCTTC
TRBD1	TRBV6-5	TRBJ1-2	CASSYSPRDRNYGYTF	TGTGCCAGCAGTTACTCGCCCCGGGACAGGAACTATGGCTACACCTTC
.	TRBV29-1	TRBJ1-2	CSVGWPDSYGYTF	TGCAGCGTTGGTTGGCCGGACAGCTATGGCTACACCTTC
.	TRBV11-2	TRBJ1-5	CASSLDRGSNQPQHF	TGTGCCAGCAGCTTAGATCGGGGGTCCAATCAGCCCCAGCATTTT
TRBD1	TRBV9	TRBJ2-1	CASSGQGAHYNEQFF	TGTGCCAGCAGCGGGCAGGGGGCGCACTACAATGAGCAGTTCTTC
.	TRBV7-9	TRBJ1-3	CASSPQGSGNTIYF	TGTGCCAGCAGCCCCCAAGGGAGTGGAAACACCATATATTTT
.	TRBV19	TRBJ2-1	CASSISPKYNEQFF	TGTGCCAGTAGTATTAGTCCGAAATACAATGAGCAGTTCTTC
TRBD2	TRBV6-6	TRBJ2-1	CASSYSETSGEQFF	TGTGCCAGCAGTTATTCCGAGACTAGCGGAGAGCAGTTCTTC
TRBD1	TRBV6-6	TRBJ1-3	CASSFDRAGNTIYF	TGTGCCAGCAGTTTCGACAGGGCTGGAAACACCATATATTTT
.	TRBV7-8	TRBJ1-3	CASSFTGLSGNTIYF	TGTGCCAGCAGCTTTACAGGGCTCTCTGGAAACACCATATATTTT
TRBD2	TRBV7-9	TRBJ2-5	CASSPRTSGRRGSETQYF	TGTGCCAGCAGCCCCCGGACTAGCGGGAGAAGGGGTTCCGAGACCCAGTACTTC
TRBD1	TRBV14	TRBJ1-2	CASSLKGQVYGYTF	TGTGCCAGCAGCCTAAAGGGACAGGTATATGGCTACACCTTC
.	TRBV15	TRBJ1-2	CATSRDRVYGYTF	TGTGCCACCAGCAGAGATCGAGTATATGGCTACACCTTC
TRBD1	TRBV11-2	TRBJ2-7	CASSLWGPGQGLYEQYF	TGTGCCAGCAGCTTATGGGGCCCGGGACAGGGGCTCTACGAGCAGTACTTC
.	TRBV7-2	TRBJ2-4	CASSPGGVAKNIQYF	TGTGCCAGCAGCCCCGGAGGGGTAGCCAAAAACATTCAGTACTTC
TRBD1	TRBV5-1	TRBJ1-1	CASSPPGQGVTEAFF	TGCGCCAGCAGCCCCCCGGGACAGGGGGTTACTGAAGCTTTCTTT
TRBD1	TRBV10-3	TRBJ2-1	CAISESQGSSYNEQFF	TGTGCCATCAGTGAGTCACAGGGGAGCTCCTACAATGAGCAGTTCTTC
TRBD1	TRBV5-4	TRBJ2-7	CASSRDRVRVF	TGTGCCAGCAGCAGGGACAGGGTTCGGGTTTTC
TRBD1	TRBV19	TRBJ1-2	CASSTTSQGAKYGYTF	TGTGCCAGTAGTACCACCTCACAGGGGGCAAAGTATGGCTACACCTTC
TRBD2	TRBV10-3	TRBJ2-5	CATGSASGGGETQYF	TGTGCCACCGGAAGCGCTAGCGGTGGGGGGGAGACCCAGTACTTC
TRBD2	TRBV11-3	TRBJ2-1	CASSQLAGSYNEQFF	TGTGCCAGCAGCCAGCTAGCGGGCTCCTACAATGAGCAGTTCTTC
.	TRBV6-6	TRBJ1-5	CASSYSIYQPQHF	TGTGCCAGCAGTTACTCTATTTATCAGCCCCAGCATTTT
TRBD2	TRBV7-9	TRBJ2-3	CASSWGLAGVIDTQYF	TGTGCCAGCAGCTGGGGACTAGCGGGAGTAATAGATACGCAGTATTTT
TRBD2	TRBV28	TRBJ2-1	CASSLAGGSSRNEQFF	TGTGCCAGCAGTCTGGCAGGCGGGAGCTCTAGAAATGAGCAGTTCTTC
.	TRBV5-4	TRBJ1-4	CASSLDVGGEKLFF	TGTGCCAGCAGCTTGGACGTAGGGGGTGAAAAACTGTTTTTT
.	TRBV29-1	TRBJ1-4	CSVEGGGNEKLFF	TGCAGCGTCGAAGGCGGTGGTAATGAAAAACTGTTTTTT
.	TRBV7-9	TRBJ1-2	CASSLGLGGGYGYTF	TGTGCCAGCAGCTTAGGTCTGGGGGGAGGTTATGGCTACACCTTC
.	TRBV7-2	TRBJ2-3	CASSLGLSTDTQYF	TGTGCCAGCAGCTTAGGACTCTCCACAGATACGCAGTATTTT